One TCR beta chain is described in this entry. This sample is drawn from a study of blood T cell repertoires in COVID-19. Here immunoSEQ multiplex PCR was the method, and the copy in TCRdb shows in-frame clones only, minus some. The repertoire includes almost 350,000 clones, around 90% of them detected once, and 3.9% sits in the top ten. Germline V lookup: CDR1 MNHNS, CDR2 SASEGT. The CDR3 runs to 14 residues. Between the trimmed V and J ends, which lost 2 bases and 4 bases, there was a span of 8 bases. The specimen was peripheral blood. The receptor comes from a woman in her fifties or sixties with COVID-19, enrolled during active disease. This chain joins TRBV6-1 and TRBJ2-2; D is unclear. The CDR3 reads CASSERRPTGELFF. The DNA for the CDR3 is TGTGCCAGCAGTGAAAGGAGACCCACCGGGGAGCTGTTTTTT.